This TCR beta chain was found in a study of T cell repertoires in cytomegalovirus infection. V lost 8 bases to trimming and J lost 6 bases; unmatched junction nucleotides: 15. Germline V gives CDR1 SGHDN, CDR2 FVKESK. The CDR3 covers 17 residues. Each CDR3 protein gets one entry after TCRdb re-called the reads with MiXCR. The table shows 500,000 to 600,000 distinct CDR3 sequences, with about 17% occurring only once. Sample: CD8+ T cells from PBMCs. The V and J genes are TRBV14 and TRBJ1-4; 10 bases map to TRBD1. The source of this sequence is a human donor in good health (CMV status not recorded). Some clones in this sample may be carry-over from other donors' samples. The CDR3 region is CASYAGDRGRWDEKLFF. DNA for the CDR3: TGTGCCAGCTACGCTGGGGACAGGGGAAGGTGGGATGAAAAACTGTTTTTT.